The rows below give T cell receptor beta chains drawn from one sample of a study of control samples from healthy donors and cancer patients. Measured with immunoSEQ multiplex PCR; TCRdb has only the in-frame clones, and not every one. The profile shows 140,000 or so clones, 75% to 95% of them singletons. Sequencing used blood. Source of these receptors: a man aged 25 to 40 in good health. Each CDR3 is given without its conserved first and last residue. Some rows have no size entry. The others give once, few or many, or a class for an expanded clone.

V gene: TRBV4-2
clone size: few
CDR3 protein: ASSQHRDTLYGYT

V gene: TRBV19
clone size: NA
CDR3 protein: ASSTLGGQGV

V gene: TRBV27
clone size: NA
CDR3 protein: ASSFGPGAYNEQF

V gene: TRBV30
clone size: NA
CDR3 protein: AFKGRGSGEQF

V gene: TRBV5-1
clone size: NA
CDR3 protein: ASSLAGPSSGNTIY

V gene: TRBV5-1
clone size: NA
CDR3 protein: ASMGQTNTEAF

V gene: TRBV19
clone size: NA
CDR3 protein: ASSATGNTGYT

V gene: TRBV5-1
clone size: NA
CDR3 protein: ASSAASGGRWDEQF

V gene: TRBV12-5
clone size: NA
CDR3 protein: ASGREGGHNEQF

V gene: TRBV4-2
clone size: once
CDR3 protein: ASSQASESNQPQH

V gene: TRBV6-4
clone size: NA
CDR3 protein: ASSEASGGANEQF

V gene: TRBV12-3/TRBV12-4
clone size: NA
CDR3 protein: ASNLGGEAGYT

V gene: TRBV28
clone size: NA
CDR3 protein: ASSRAGRNTEAF

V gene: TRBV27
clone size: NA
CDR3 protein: ASSNSGVDEQY

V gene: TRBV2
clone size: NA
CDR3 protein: ASSEPTGGQPQH

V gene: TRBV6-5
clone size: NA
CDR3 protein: ASSYWGREDTQY

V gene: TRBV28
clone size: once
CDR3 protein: ATEEVYGYT

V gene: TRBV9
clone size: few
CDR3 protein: ASSVPGNNEKLF

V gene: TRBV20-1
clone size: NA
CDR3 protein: SACDWGDTQY

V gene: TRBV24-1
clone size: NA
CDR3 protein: ATSDLSDIPGEQF

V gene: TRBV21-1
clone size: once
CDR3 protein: ASSKQGAYGNTIY

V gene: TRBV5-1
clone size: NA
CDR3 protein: ASSYLGTGGEKLF

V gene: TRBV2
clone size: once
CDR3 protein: ASSLDRTNTGELF

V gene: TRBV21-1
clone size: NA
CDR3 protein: ASSKLIQGAQDTEAF

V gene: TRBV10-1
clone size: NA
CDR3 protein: ASSEYAGGSTEAF

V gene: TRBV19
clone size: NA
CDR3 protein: ASSKGANQPQH

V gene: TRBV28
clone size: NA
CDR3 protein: ASSQGRRGGPGANVLT

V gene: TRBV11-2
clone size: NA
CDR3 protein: ASSLRLPNSYEQY

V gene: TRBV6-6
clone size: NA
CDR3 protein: ASTSGTGYGNTIY

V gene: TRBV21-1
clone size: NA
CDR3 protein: ASSKGPGGTCFTNEKLF

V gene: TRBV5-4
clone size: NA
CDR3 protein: ASSETYGTAEQY

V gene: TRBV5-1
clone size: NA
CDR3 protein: ASSGTGGTEAF

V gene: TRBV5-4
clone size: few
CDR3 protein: ASSFGGTMNTEAF

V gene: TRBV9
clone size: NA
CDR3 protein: ASRRGGSSYNEQF

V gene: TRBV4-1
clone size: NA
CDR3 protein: ASSQQGTGVGYGYT

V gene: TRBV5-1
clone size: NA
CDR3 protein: ASSLANTGLNEKLF

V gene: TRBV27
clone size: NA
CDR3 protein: ASSPILDGDIQY

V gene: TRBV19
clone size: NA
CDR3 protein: ASNDGYTEAF

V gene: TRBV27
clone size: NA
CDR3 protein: ASSLPGGTEAF

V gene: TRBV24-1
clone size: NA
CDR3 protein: ATSDPRQGFNEKLF

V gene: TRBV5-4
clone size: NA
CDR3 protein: ASSLPGRSSYEQY

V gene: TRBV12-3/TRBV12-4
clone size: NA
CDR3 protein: ASRADYTGELF

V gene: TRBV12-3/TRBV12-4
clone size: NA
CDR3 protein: ASTLGPNTEAF

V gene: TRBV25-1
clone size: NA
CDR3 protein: ASSEICGQGICGYT